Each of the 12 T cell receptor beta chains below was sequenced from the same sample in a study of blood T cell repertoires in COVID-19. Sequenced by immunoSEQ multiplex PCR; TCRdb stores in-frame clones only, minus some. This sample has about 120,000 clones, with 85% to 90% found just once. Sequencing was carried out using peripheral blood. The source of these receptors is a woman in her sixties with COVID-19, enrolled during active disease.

For the CDR3, the DNA is TGTGCCAGCAGATCCCACAGGGGAGTGGACTATGGCTACACCTTC. Protein: CASRSHRGVDYGYTF. The rearrangement uses TRBV7-8 and TRBJ1-2; 7 nucleotides agree with TRBD1. Germline CDR1 is SGHVS and CDR2 is FQNEAQ. V dropped 6 bases and J dropped 3; count of bases not matched to a gene: 10. This CDR3 has 15 amino acids.

CDR3 nucleotides: TGTGCCAGCAGCGTAGCAGGGACAGGGGTGTTTAGTGAAAACACCATATATTTT. It encodes CASSVAGTGVFSENTIYF. This chain joins TRBV9 and TRBJ1-3; TRBD1 aligns across 10 bases. The V gene's germline CDR1 is SGDLS and CDR2 YYNGEE. V lost 0 bases and J lost 6; bases outside the gene matches: 12. The CDR3 contains 18 residues.

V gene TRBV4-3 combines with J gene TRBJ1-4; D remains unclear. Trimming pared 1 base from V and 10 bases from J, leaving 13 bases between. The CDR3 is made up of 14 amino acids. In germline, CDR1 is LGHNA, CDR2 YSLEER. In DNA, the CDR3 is TGCGCCAGCAGCCAAGGGGATGGGCGGGGAAAACTGTTTTTT. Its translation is CASSQGDGRGKLFF.

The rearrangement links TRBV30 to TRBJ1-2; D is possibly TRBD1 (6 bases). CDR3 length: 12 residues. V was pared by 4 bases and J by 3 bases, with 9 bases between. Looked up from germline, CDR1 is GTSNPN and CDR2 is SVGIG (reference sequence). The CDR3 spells CAWTAGDYGYTF. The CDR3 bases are TGTGCCTGGACAGCAGGGGACTATGGCTACACCTTC. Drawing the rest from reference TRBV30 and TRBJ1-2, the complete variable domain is SQTIHQWPATLVQPVGSPLSLECTVEGTSNPNLYWYRQAAGRGLQLLFYSVGIGQISSEVPQNLSASRPQDRQFILSSKKLLLSDSGFYLCAWTAGDYGYTFGSGTRLTVV.

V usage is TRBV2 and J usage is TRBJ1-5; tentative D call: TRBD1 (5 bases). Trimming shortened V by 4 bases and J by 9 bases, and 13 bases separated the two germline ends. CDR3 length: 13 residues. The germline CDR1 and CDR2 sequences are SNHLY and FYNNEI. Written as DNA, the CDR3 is TGTGCCAGCAGTGGTGGGACTTTCGGGCCCCAGCATTTT. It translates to CASSGGTFGPQHF.

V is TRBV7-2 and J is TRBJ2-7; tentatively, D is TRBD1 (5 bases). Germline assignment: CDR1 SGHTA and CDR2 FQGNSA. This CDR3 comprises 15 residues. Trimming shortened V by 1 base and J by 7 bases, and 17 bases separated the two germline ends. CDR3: CASSLDGRGAREQYF. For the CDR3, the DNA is TGTGCCAGCAGCTTAGATGGTCGTGGGGCGAGGGAGCAGTACTTC.

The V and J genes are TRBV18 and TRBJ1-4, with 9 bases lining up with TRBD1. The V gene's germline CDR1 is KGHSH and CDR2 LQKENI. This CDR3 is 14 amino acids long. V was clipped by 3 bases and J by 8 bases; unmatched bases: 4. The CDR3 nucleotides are TGTGCCAGCTCACCGGACAGGGGCTGGGAAAAACTGTTTTTT. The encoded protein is CASSPDRGWEKLFF.

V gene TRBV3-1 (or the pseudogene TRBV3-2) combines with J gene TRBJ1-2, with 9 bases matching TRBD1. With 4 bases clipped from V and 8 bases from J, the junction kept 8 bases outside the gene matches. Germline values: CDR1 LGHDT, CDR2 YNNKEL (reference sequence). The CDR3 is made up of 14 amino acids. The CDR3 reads CASSPGQGRRGYTF. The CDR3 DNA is TGTGCCAGCAGCCCGGGACAGGGTCGACGAGGCTACACCTTC.

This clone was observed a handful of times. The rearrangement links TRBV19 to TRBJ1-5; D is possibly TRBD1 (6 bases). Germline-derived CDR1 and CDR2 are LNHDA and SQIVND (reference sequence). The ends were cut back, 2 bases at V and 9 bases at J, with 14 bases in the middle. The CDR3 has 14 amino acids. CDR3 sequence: CASSIMDSRSPQHF. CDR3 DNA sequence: TGTGCCAGTAGTATAATGGACAGCCGTTCGCCCCAGCATTTT.

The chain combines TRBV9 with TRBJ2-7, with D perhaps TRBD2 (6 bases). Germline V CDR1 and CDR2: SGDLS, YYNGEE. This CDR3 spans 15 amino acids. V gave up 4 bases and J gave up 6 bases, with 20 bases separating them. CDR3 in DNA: TGTGCCAGCAGCAACTCGGGACTGAGCTCGGGCGAGCAGTACTTC. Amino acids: CASSNSGLSSGEQYF.

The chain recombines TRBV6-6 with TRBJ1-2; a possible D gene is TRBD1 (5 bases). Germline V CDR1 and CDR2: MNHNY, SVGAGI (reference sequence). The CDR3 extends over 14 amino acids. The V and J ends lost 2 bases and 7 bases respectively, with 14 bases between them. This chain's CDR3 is CASSYPDTQGGYTF. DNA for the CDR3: TGTGCCAGCAGTTACCCGGACACCCAGGGTGGCTACACCTTC.

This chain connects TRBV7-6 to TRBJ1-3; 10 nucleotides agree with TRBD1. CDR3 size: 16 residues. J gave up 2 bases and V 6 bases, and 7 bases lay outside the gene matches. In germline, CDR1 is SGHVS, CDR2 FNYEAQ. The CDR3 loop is CASSGGQGWTGNTIYF. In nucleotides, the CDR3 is TGTGCCAGCAGTGGGGGACAGGGGTGGACTGGAAACACCATATATTTT.